This entry lists 13 T cell receptor beta chains sequenced from one sample in a study of T cells after yellow fever vaccination. A single record per CDR3 protein comes from TCRdb applying MiXCR to the 5' RACE reads. This table has approximately 96,000 distinct CDR3 sequences, almost 9% appearing once. The material sequenced was CD8+ T cells not binding an NS4B(214-222) dextramer, sorted from PBMCs, taken around 15 days after the first yellow fever vaccination. The source of these receptors is a man aged 18 to 30 who received the YFV17D yellow fever vaccine.

This sequence joins TRBV4-1 and TRBJ2-2; a possible D gene is TRBD1 (5 bases). The CDR3 extends over 17 amino acids. V dropped 3 bases and J dropped 3 bases, with 17 bases sitting between them. CDR1 MGHRA and CDR2 YSYEKL come from the germline V gene. In DNA, the CDR3 is TGCGCCAGCAGCCACGAAGTAAGGGGTCTCGACACCGGGGAGCTGTTTTTT. This gives the protein CASSHEVRGLDTGELFF.

V is TRBV6-2 or TRBV6-3 and J is TRBJ1-1, with a possible D match to TRBD1 (5 bases). V was clipped by 2 bases and J by 1 base, with 11 bases between them. Germline CDR1 reads MNHEY; CDR2 reads SVGEGT. CDR3 length: 15 amino acids. The CDR3 coding sequence is TGTGCCAGCAGTTACCTCGGGACGCGGAACACTGAAGCTTTCTTT. It codes for CASSYLGTRNTEAFF.

This clonotype occurred a few times. This sequence joins TRBV5-4 and TRBJ2-2; D gene uncertain. The CDR3 contains 14 residues. The germline V and J ends were trimmed by 4 bases and 9 bases, with 16 bases remaining between them. Germline V gives CDR1 SGHNT, CDR2 YYREEE (reference sequence). Here the CDR3 reads CASSPLSGLRELFF. The CDR3 bases are TGTGCCAGCAGCCCCCTGTCTGGTCTCCGGGAGCTGTTTTTT. The whole variable domain, remainder taken from reference TRBV5-4 and TRBJ2-2, is ETGVTQSPTHLIKTRGQQVTLRCSSQSGHNTVSWYQQALGQGPQFIFQYYREEENGRGNFPPRFSGLQFPNYSSELNVNALELDDSALYLCASSPLSGLRELFFGEGSRLTVL.

This clonotype was recorded a few times. V is TRBV3-1 and J is TRBJ1-1; D gene uncertain. The germline V gene has CDR1 LGHDT and CDR2 YNNKEL (reference sequence). V lost 4 bases, J lost 2 bases, and 14 bases lay in between. This CDR3 region has 15 residues. Here the CDR3 DNA reads TGTGCCAGCAGCCTTCGGGGAGTTATTAACACTGAAGCTTTCTTT. This translates into CASSLRGVINTEAFF.

This clonotype was counted only a few times. This chain connects TRBV10-3 to TRBJ1-2, with TRBD1 as a possible D gene (6 bases). The length of the CDR3 is 16 residues. V lost 4 bases and J lost 6, with 21 bases in between. Germline V gene sequence: CDR1 ENHRY, CDR2 SYGVKD. The DNA of the CDR3 is TGTGCCATCAGTGCCAACAGGGCCACTAACCCAGATGGCTACACCTTC. Its protein is CAISANRATNPDGYTF.

The chain carries TRBV5-4 and TRBJ2-1; 14 bases map to TRBD2. Trimming cost V 5 bases and J 6 bases; bases outside gene matches: 13. CDR3 length: 18 residues. CDR1 is SGHNT, CDR2 YYREEE, per germline (reference sequence). The DNA for the CDR3 is TGTGCCAGCAGTAAAATGGGGACTAGCGGGGGCCCAAGCAATGAGCAGTTCTTC. It yields the protein CASSKMGTSGGPSNEQFF. Looking up the rest from reference TRBV5-4 and TRBJ2-1 gives the full variable domain: ETGVTQSPTHLIKTRGQQVTLRCSSQSGHNTVSWYQQALGQGPQFIFQYYREEENGRGNFPPRFSGLQFPNYSSELNVNALELDDSALYLCASSKMGTSGGPSNEQFFGPGTRLTVL.

The V gene is TRBV10-3, the J gene TRBJ2-4; TRBD1 aligns across 8 bases. Per the germline V gene, CDR1 is ENHRY and CDR2 is SYGVKD. Trimming removed 0 bases from V and 9 bases from J; junction bases left unmatched: 10. The CDR3 runs 16 residues. This CDR3 reads CAISESFGQGIAIQYF. DNA of the CDR3: TGTGCCATCAGTGAGTCGTTTGGACAGGGTATAGCCATTCAGTACTTC.

The V call is TRBV6-2 or TRBV6-3, the J call TRBJ2-3; a weak D match, TRBD2 (6 bases). This CDR3 comprises 15 residues. The V gene's germline CDR1 is MNHEY and CDR2 SVGEGT. V lost 2 bases and J lost 0, with 9 bases in between. The CDR3 reads CASSYGRPSTDTQYF. The DNA of the CDR3 is TGTGCCAGCAGTTACGGGAGGCCTAGCACAGATACGCAGTATTTT.

The chain is built from TRBV15 and TRBJ1-1; 7 nucleotides align to TRBD1. The germline V gene has CDR1 LNHNV and CDR2 YYDKDF (reference sequence). V lost 0 bases, J lost 1 base, and 5 bases stayed unmatched. This CDR3 spans 16 amino acids. CDR3 coding DNA: TGTGCCACCAGCAGAGACCCGGCAGGGGGGAACACTGAAGCTTTCTTT. This encodes CATSRDPAGGNTEAFF. The whole variable domain, remainder taken from reference TRBV15 and TRBJ1-1, is DAMVIQNPRYQVTQFGKPVTLSCSQTLNHNVMYWYQQKSSQAPKLLFHYYDKDFNNEADTPDNFQSRRPNTSFCFLDIRSPGLGDTAMYLCATSRDPAGGNTEAFFGQGTRLTVV.

The chain recombines TRBV4-3 with TRBJ1-1; D gene unclear. CDR3 length: 15 residues. With 1 base removed from V and 1 base from J, the gap between germline ends came to 10 bases. Germline lookup yields CDR1 LGHNA and CDR2 YSLEER. CDR3 region: CASSQVDRRNTEAFF. The CDR3 region has the DNA TGCGCCAGCAGCCAAGTTGATCGGCGGAACACTGAAGCTTTCTTT.

The table lists this clonotype with a few counts. The chain uses TRBV4-1 and TRBJ2-2; maybe TRBD2 (6 bases). Germline V CDR1 and CDR2: MGHRA, YSYEKL. V shed 6 bases and J shed 4 bases, with 9 bases lying between them. This CDR3 comprises 13 residues. This CDR3 reads CASRGRSTGELFF. CDR3 nucleotides: TGCGCCAGCAGGGGGAGGAGCACCGGGGAGCTGTTTTTT.

The chain employs TRBV4-1 and TRBJ1-2; tentative D call: TRBD1 (5 bases). Trimming pared 0 bases from V and 2 bases from J, leaving 13 bases between. Looked up from germline, CDR1 is MGHRA and CDR2 is YSYEKL. CDR3 size: 16 residues. CDR3 amino acids: CASSQEGRHGNYGYTF. In DNA, the CDR3 is TGCGCCAGCAGCCAAGAGGGACGACACGGGAACTATGGCTACACCTTC.

In this sample, this clonotype turned up a few times. This chain links TRBV29-1 with TRBJ2-7, with TRBD1 matching over 9 bases. With V trimmed by 4 bases and J by 3 bases, 4 bases remained unmatched. The CDR3 is 13 residues long. Germline assignment: CDR1 SQVTM and CDR2 ANQGSEA. CDR3 sequence: CSVGPGQGYEQYF. CDR3 nucleotides: TGCAGCGTTGGACCGGGACAGGGCTACGAGCAGTACTTC.